Following are 31 T cell receptor beta chains from one sample sequenced in a study of identical twins. TCRdb reprocessed the 5' RACE reads via MiXCR and lists one record per CDR3 protein. The table lists 260,000 or so distinct CDR3 sequences, around 7.6% of them singletons. These data also formed part of another study, on yellow fever vaccine responses in identical twins.

The sequencing sample was made of CD8+ T cells sorted from blood. These receptors originate from a woman aged 18-29 years in good health.

This clonotype was counted a few times. The rearrangement links TRBV27 to TRBJ1-2; the D gene is possibly TRBD1 (5 bases). V was cut by 7 bases and J by 8 bases, with 17 bases left in between. Per germline, CDR1 MNHEY and CDR2 SMNVEV (reference sequence). The CDR3 length is 13 residues. The CDR3 coding sequence is TGTGCCAGCATCGGGCAGGGACGTGAAGGCTACACCTTC. Protein sequence: CASIGQGREGYTF.

This clonotype was observed at least ten times. The chain carries TRBV12-3 or TRBV12-4 and TRBJ1-2; D unresolved. The ends were cut back, 5 bases at V and 8 bases at J, with 12 bases in the middle. CDR3 length: 12 residues. The CDR3 DNA follows: TGTGCCAGCAGTCCCGGATGGGGAGGCTACACCTTC. Its protein product is CASSPGWGGYTF.

This clonotype was recorded at least ten times. The J gene is TRBJ1-1, the V gene TRBV5-1; D remains unclear. V lost 0 bases to trimming and J lost 0 bases, with 3 bases between them. CDR3 size: 13 residues. Per the germline V gene, CDR1 is SGHRS and CDR2 is YFSETQ. CDR3 sequence: CASSLVLNTEAFF. Written as DNA, the CDR3 is TGCGCCAGCAGCTTGGTGTTGAACACTGAAGCTTTCTTT.

This clonotype was picked up a small number of times. The chain uses TRBV20-1 and TRBJ1-1, with D possibly being TRBD1 (5 bases). The length of the CDR3 is 14 residues. The germline V gene has CDR1 DFQATT and CDR2 SNEGSKA (reference sequence). Trimming left V 1 base short and J 4 bases short, with 13 bases between. The CDR3 coding sequence is TGCAGTGCTAGAGGAGGCAGGGACGGCACTGAAGCTTTCTTT. Translation: CSARGGRDGTEAFF.

This clonotype showed up many times. The chain has TRBV11-2 and TRBJ2-3; D might be TRBD1 (6 bases). CDR3 size: 14 residues. The V end was cut by 7 bases, the J end by 6 bases, with 17 bases between. Germline V lookup: CDR1 SGHAT, CDR2 FQNNGV. The CDR3 DNA is TGTGCCAGCACCATTACTACAGGGCCGGATACGCAGTATTTT. This gives the protein CASTITTGPDTQYF.

V usage is TRBV27 and J usage is TRBJ2-7, with D possibly being TRBD1 (6 bases). Germline assignment: CDR1 MNHEY and CDR2 SMNVEV (reference sequence). The CDR3 consists of 13 residues. The V end lost 10 bases, the J end lost 0 bases, and 13 bases lay between the germline ends. CDR3 DNA sequence: TGTGCCACAGGGGCGGGTTCCTCCTACGAGCAGTACTTC. Residues: CATGAGSSYEQYF.

This clonotype has only a few counts. The chain employs TRBV5-1 and TRBJ2-1; D gene ambiguous. Germline assignment: CDR1 SGHRS and CDR2 YFSETQ. V was cut by 2 bases and J by 0 bases, with 12 bases left in between. This CDR3 is built from 16 residues. The CDR3 DNA reads as TGCGCCAGCAGCTTCTTTACAGTCAGCTCCTACAATGAGCAGTTCTTC. Its protein product is CASSFFTVSSYNEQFF.

This clonotype was detected ten times or more. This rearrangement joins TRBV29-1 to TRBJ1-1, with D unresolved. Germline V CDR1 and CDR2: SQVTM, ANQGSEA. The CDR3 runs 12 residues. Trimming took 6 bases from V and 6 from J, leaving 14 bases between them. The CDR3 nucleotides read TGCAGCGTCCTATCGGTTCGACCTGAAGCTTTCTTT. Residues: CSVLSVRPEAFF.

This clonotype was observed at least ten times. This chain links TRBV5-1 with TRBJ2-1; 9 nucleotides align to TRBD2. The ends lost 1 base at V and 5 bases at J; junction bases unmatched: 4. The germline CDR1 and CDR2 sequences are SGHRS and YFSETQ. The CDR3 has 15 amino acids. The CDR3 nucleotides read TGCGCCAGCAGCTTGTGGGCGGGAGGGAACAATGAGCAGTTCTTC. Its translation: CASSLWAGGNNEQFF.

The chain recombines TRBV20-1 with TRBJ2-1, with TRBD2 matching 11 bases. There are 17 residues in the CDR3. Germline V lookup: CDR1 DFQATT, CDR2 SNEGSKA (reference sequence). J lost 3 bases, V lost 2 bases, and 9 bases had no gene match. This chain's CDR3 is CSARFASGRLFYNEQFF. The CDR3 bases are TGCAGTGCTAGATTTGCTAGCGGGAGGTTATTCTACAATGAGCAGTTCTTC.

The genes are TRBV2 and TRBJ2-7; a weak D match, TRBD2 (5 bases). There are 14 residues in the CDR3. In germline, CDR1 is SNHLY, CDR2 FYNNEI. Trimming took 6 bases from V and 3 from J, leaving 15 bases between them. The CDR3 DNA follows: TGTGCCAGCAGAGGAGGAACCTTAGACTACGAGCAGTACTTC. Its protein is CASRGGTLDYEQYF.

This clonotype was counted many times. A junction end diverges from the germline sequence, so it may reflect a read error. V usage is TRBV24-1 and J usage is TRBJ2-1; 9 bases are shared with TRBD1. CDR3 length equals 15 residues. CDR1 and CDR2 (germline): KGHDR, SFDVKD. DNA for the CDR3: TGTGCCACCAGTGATATCGGGACAGGGTACAATGCGCAGTTCTTC. It codes for CATSDIGTGYNAQFF.

On this clonotype: Germline and junction disagree at one end, which may indicate a read error. V and J are TRBV5-1 and TRBJ2-1, with 10 bases lining up with TRBD2. This CDR3 region has 16 residues. CDR1 is SGHRS and CDR2 is YFSETQ in the germline V gene. Here the CDR3 reads CASSWRLAGSDNEQFF. CDR3 bases: TGCGCCAGCAGCTGGCGACTAGCGGGCTCCGACAATGAGCAGTTCTTC.

The chain is built from TRBV20-1 and TRBJ2-3, with D unresolved. The CDR3 totals 13 residues. Germline CDR1 is DFQATT and CDR2 is SNEGSKA (reference sequence). Trimming removed 2 bases from V and 6 bases from J, with 12 bases in between. The CDR3 loop is CSARLSTPDTQYF. The CDR3 nucleotides read TGCAGTGCTAGATTATCCACACCGGATACGCAGTATTTT.

This clonotype has more than one count but fewer than ten. This chain uses TRBV7-6 with TRBJ2-1; the D gene could be TRBD1 or TRBD2 (6 bases each). Trimming stripped 6 bases from V and 3 bases from J, with 33 bases between. The CDR3 extends over 21 amino acids. In germline, CDR1 is SGHVS, CDR2 FNYEAQ. The CDR3 loop is CASSSKRAGIQGIPFYNEQFF. CDR3 DNA sequence: TGTGCCAGCAGTTCTAAGAGGGCGGGGATACAGGGAATTCCCTTCTACAATGAGCAGTTCTTC.

This clonotype has at least ten counts. V is TRBV7-9 and J is TRBJ2-1; D call uncertain. The CDR3 covers 14 residues. Trimming removed 5 bases from V and 3 bases from J, with 11 bases in between. Germline V gives CDR1 SEHNR, CDR2 FQNEAQ (reference sequence). The CDR3 coding sequence is TGTGCCAGCAGCCAGAATAGTGACTACAATGAGCAGTTCTTC. Translating it yields CASSQNSDYNEQFF.

In this sample, this clonotype turned up many times. The CDR3 reads CASSILRVTAQGSNYGYTF. The CDR3 coding sequence is TGTGCCAGCAGCATCTTAAGAGTGACAGCGCAAGGATCTAACTATGGCTACACCTTC. The J gene is TRBJ1-2, the V gene TRBV11-1, with D possibly TRBD1 on 5 matching bases. The CDR3 extends over 19 amino acids. Trimming left V 5 bases short and J 0 bases short, with 25 bases between. Germline-derived CDR1 and CDR2 are SGHAT and FQDESV (reference sequence).

This clonotype was found a few times. V usage is TRBV9 and J usage is TRBJ2-1; TRBD2 matches at 8 bases. The germline V gene has CDR1 SGDLS and CDR2 YYNGEE. The CDR3 length is 15 residues. The ends lost 7 bases at V and 13 bases at J; junction bases unmatched: 19. The CDR3 protein is CASGSIGALAAFQFF. In DNA form, the CDR3 reads TGTGCCAGCGGTAGTATAGGGGCACTAGCGGCCTTTCAGTTCTTC.

This clonotype was seen a few times. The chain recombines TRBV7-8 with TRBJ2-1; D gene unclear. The CDR3 is made up of 16 amino acids. The germline V gene has CDR1 SGHVS and CDR2 FQNEAQ. Trimming cost V 4 bases and J 0 bases, with 13 bases left between them. CDR3 sequence: CASSSLGPSSYNEQFF. CDR3 in DNA: TGTGCCAGCAGCTCTTTAGGACCGAGCTCCTACAATGAGCAGTTCTTC.

Many counts were recorded for this clonotype. The chain has TRBV27 and TRBJ2-3; D remains unclear. CDR3 length equals 12 residues. Trimming left V 4 bases short and J 2 bases short, with 4 bases between. Germline V gene data show CDR1 as MNHEY and CDR2 as SMNVEV (reference sequence). As DNA, the CDR3 is TGTGCCAGCAGTTCCTTCACAGATACGCAGTATTTT. It encodes CASSSFTDTQYF.

As concerns this clonotype: A read error may explain this, as a much larger clone is one base away. This rearrangement joins TRBV4-1 to TRBJ2-2; D possibly corresponds to TRBD1 (6 bases). The germline V gene has CDR1 MGHRA and CDR2 YSYEKL. The CDR3 runs to 14 residues. The CDR3 region is CASNQVKGAGELFF. The CDR3 DNA sequence: TGCGCCAGCAACCAAGTGAAGGGGGCCGGGGAGCTGTTTTTT.

The V gene is TRBV12-3 or TRBV12-4, the J gene TRBJ2-2; D might be TRBD1 or TRBD2, each matching 5 bases. V dropped 6 bases and J dropped 5 bases, with 22 bases sitting between them. The CDR3 has 17 residues. The CDR3 DNA reads TGTGCCAGCAGCCTGGACCCAGGGAGTAGTGGTACCGGGGAGCTGTTTTTT. This codes for CASSLDPGSSGTGELFF.

This clonotype was found a few times. The chain has TRBV5-1 and TRBJ2-7, with 11 bases that match TRBD1. CDR1 SGHRS and CDR2 YFSETQ come from the germline V gene. V lost 6 bases to trimming and J lost 2 bases; unmatched junction nucleotides: 7. This CDR3 is built from 15 residues. DNA for the CDR3: TGCGCCAGCAAATTGCGGGACAGGGGGACCTACGAGCAGTACTTC. Amino acid sequence: CASKLRDRGTYEQYF.

By sample fraction, this clonotype is medium-sized. The chain employs TRBV12-3 or TRBV12-4 and TRBJ2-1, with a possible D match to TRBD2 (5 bases). Trimming removed 5 bases at V and 0 bases at J, with 14 bases between. The CDR3 is 16 amino acids. CDR3: CASSQKRRSSYNEQFF. CDR3 bases: TGTGCCAGCAGTCAAAAGCGGAGGAGCTCCTACAATGAGCAGTTCTTC.

There are a few counts of this clonotype. The chain joins TRBV10-1 to TRBJ2-1, with 7 bases matching TRBD2. There are 14 residues in the CDR3. Germline loops: CDR1 WNHNN, CDR2 SYGVQD (reference sequence). Trimming removed 2 bases from V and 2 bases from J; junction bases left unmatched: 0. The DNA of the CDR3 is TGCGCCAGCAGTGAGCGGGAGGCCTACAATGAGCAGTTCTTC. Amino acid sequence: CASSEREAYNEQFF.

This clonotype was observed a handful of times. This chain joins TRBV27 and TRBJ2-1; D may match TRBD1 or TRBD2 (5 bases each). V was shortened by 10 bases and J by 9 bases, with 13 bases between the two germline ends. Germline loops: CDR1 MNHEY, CDR2 SMNVEV (reference sequence). CDR3 length equals 11 residues. The DNA of the CDR3 is TGTGCCACCTCCGCGAGGGGTGAGCAGTTCTTC. Its protein product is CATSARGEQFF.

To note about this clonotype: This may arise from a read error, as a much more abundant clone is one base away. The V call is TRBV28, the J call TRBJ2-6; weak D call: TRBD2 (5 bases). Germline values: CDR1 MDHEN, CDR2 SYDVKM. The CDR3 has 16 residues. The CDR3 reads CAGSSGGLDGANVLTF. The CDR3 DNA reads TGTGCCGGCAGCTCGGGCGGGCTGGACGGGGCCAACGTCCTGACTTTC.

The chain recombines TRBV5-1 with TRBJ1-5, with TRBD1 as a possible D gene (5 bases). Trimming shortened V by 1 base and J by 5 bases, and 13 bases separated the two germline ends. Germline CDR1 reads SGHRS; CDR2 reads YFSETQ. This CDR3 contains 15 residues. CDR3 sequence: CASSLYPGTDQPQHF. The CDR3 DNA reads TGCGCCAGCAGCTTGTATCCCGGGACGGATCAGCCCCAGCATTTT.

This clonotype was picked up many times. The chain is built from TRBV7-2 and TRBJ2-1, with 12 bases aligning to TRBD2. The V gene end was trimmed by 4 bases and the J gene end by 9 bases; junction bases not matched to a gene: 13. Looked up from germline, CDR1 is SGHTA and CDR2 is FQGNSA. The CDR3 covers 17 residues. The CDR3 nucleotides are TGTGCCAGCAGCTCCTTAGGAACGACTAGCGGGAGTAGTGAGCAGTTCTTC. Residues: CASSSLGTTSGSSEQFF.

J is TRBJ2-3 and V is TRBV4-2; D may be TRBD2 (5 bases). Germline-derived CDR1 and CDR2 are LGHNA and YNFKEQ. V dropped 1 base and J dropped 2 bases, with 22 bases sitting between them. There are 19 residues in the CDR3. The CDR3 loop is CASSQVVRGSISTTDTQYF. CDR3 nucleotide sequence: TGTGCCAGCAGCCAAGTGGTCCGGGGTAGTATATCCACCACAGATACGCAGTATTTT.

The table lists this clonotype with a few counts. The chain joins TRBV20-1 to TRBJ2-3, with 7 bases fitting TRBD1. Per germline, CDR1 DFQATT and CDR2 SNEGSKA (reference sequence). The CDR3 loop spans 13 amino acids. With 2 bases clipped from V and 6 bases from J, the junction kept 5 bases outside the gene matches. This chain's CDR3 is CSARQGVQDTQYF. CDR3 bases: TGCAGTGCTAGACAGGGGGTTCAGGATACGCAGTATTTT.